A selection of T cell receptor beta chains follows, all from one sample in a study of cytomegalovirus exposure and HLA in healthy donors. Clones were read by immunoSEQ multiplex PCR, and TCRdb kept only the in-frame ones, dropping some. Of under 200,000 clones listed, 65% to 70% were seen once; the top ten hold 4% to 5.5%. The source material was PBMCs. Receptor source: a woman under 30 in good health and CMV-seropositive. Each CDR3 is given without its conserved first and last residue.

>11|TRBV6-6
ASYDYSNYGYT
>16|TRBV13
ASSERQGVNVRNTEAF
>16|TRBV18
ASSPGLAGAGSYNEQF
>10|TRBV28
ASSFAGFPQY
>12|TRBV7-9
ASSLGLIRDTQY
>13|TRBV5-1
ASSLVGRQDNEQF
>11|TRBV7-9
ASSSTGSEKLF
>13|TRBV5-4
ASSLGGQGQETQY
>14|TRBV5-1
ASSPTLAGGRNTQY
>15|TRBV27
ASSFEMSFKYNSPLH
>13|TRBV27
ASRGTGTGSYEQY
>13|TRBV15
ATSSTGEWRAEAF
>14|TRBV19
ASSSLGDRGSETQY
>14|TRBV4-1
ASSQGLGTGNEKLF
>12|TRBV6-1
ACSGGRVYNEQF
>14|TRBV28
ASSLPGGANTDTQY
>14|TRBV27
ASRNRQERITDTQY
>14|TRBV21-1
ASSKKLESEGAGYT
>12|TRBV4-2
ASSLGQGNQPQH
>11|TRBV6-5
ASSYAVGHEQY
>12|TRBV29-1
SASTGTGAETQY
>13|TRBV5-1
ASREGGSSNQPQH
>17|TRBV19
ASSTPRVGSHTMNTEAF
>11|TRBV28
ASSPYTVQTQY
>13|TRBV18
ASSPTQGATNGYT
>13|TRBV19
ASSIAAGRLYEQY
>14|TRBV10-3
AISSAGTSSTDTQY
>13|TRBV19
ASSNQVAARYGYT
>9|TRBV29-1
SVYTGYEQY
>12|TRBV25-1
ASSEQGPYYGYT
>13|TRBV9
ASSVSVAPNYEQY
>16|TRBV19
ASSTRTGGASGANVLT
>13|TRBV2
ASSDSLTLRHEQY
>15|TRBV5-6
ASSQRTLASGTYEQY
>13|TRBV5-6
ASRPTGTRYNEQF
>15|TRBV7-8
ASSAVPGQGLADTQY
>12|TRBV6-5
ASSYGDNNSPLH
>13|TRBV11-2
ASSLGQGNYNEQF
>9|TRBV5-1
ASSEGNTIY
>10|TRBV7-8
ASTPSYDTQY
>10|TRBV5-1
ASSSTDYGYT
>9|TRBV30
ALLEGTEAF